This is a list of T cell receptor beta chains from one sample in a study of cytomegalovirus exposure and HLA in healthy donors. Libraries were prepared by immunoSEQ multiplex PCR; TCRdb keeps only in-frame clonotypes and omits some of them. The sample lists more than 110,000 clones, more than 9.5% seen once, with roughly 1.9% in the top ten. Input material: PBMCs. Every receptor here comes from a man aged 50 to 59 in good health and CMV-seronegative. Both conserved end residues are part of each CDR3. A D gene is named only where the DNA matches it firmly. Some rows have no size entry. The others give once, few or many, or a class for an expanded clone.

TRBV5-1	TRBD1	TRBJ1-2	few	CASSPTGGAYYGYTF	TGCGCCAGCAGCCCTACAGGGGGCGCATACTATGGCTACACCTTC
TRBV27	NA	TRBJ1-5	NA	CASSMDTYQPQHF	TGTGCCAGCAGTATGGACACCTATCAGCCCCAGCATTTT
TRBV9	NA	TRBJ2-2	NA	CASSGPKYTGELFF	TGTGCCAGCAGCGGTCCTAAGTACACCGGGGAGCTGTTTTTT
TRBV20-1	NA	TRBJ1-2	few	CSASTSYGYTF	TGCAGTGCTAGTACGAGCTATGGCTACACCTTC
TRBV5-1	TRBD2	TRBJ2-1	NA	CASSLVLAGGAYNEQFF	TGCGCCAGCAGCTTGGTCCTAGCGGGAGGTGCTTACAATGAGCAGTTCTTC
TRBV5-8	TRBD1	TRBJ1-5	NA	CASSLGQGAWSNQPQHF	TGTGCCAGCAGCTTGGGACAGGGGGCGTGGAGCAATCAGCCCCAGCATTTT
TRBV30	NA	TRBJ2-7	NA	CAWSSGAYEQYF	TGTGCCTGGAGTTCAGGGGCCTACGAGCAGTACTTC
TRBV6-6	NA	TRBJ1-3	few	CASSAMRAGNTIYF	TGTGCCAGCAGCGCCATGCGGGCTGGAAACACCATATATTTT
TRBV6-5	TRBD2	TRBJ2-3	NA	CASSYSGGVQDTQYF	TGTGCCAGCAGTTACTCGGGGGGGGTCCAAGATACGCAGTATTTT
TRBV2	NA	TRBJ2-7	NA	CASSVLYEQYF	TGTGCCAGCAGTGTTCTTTACGAGCAGTACTTC